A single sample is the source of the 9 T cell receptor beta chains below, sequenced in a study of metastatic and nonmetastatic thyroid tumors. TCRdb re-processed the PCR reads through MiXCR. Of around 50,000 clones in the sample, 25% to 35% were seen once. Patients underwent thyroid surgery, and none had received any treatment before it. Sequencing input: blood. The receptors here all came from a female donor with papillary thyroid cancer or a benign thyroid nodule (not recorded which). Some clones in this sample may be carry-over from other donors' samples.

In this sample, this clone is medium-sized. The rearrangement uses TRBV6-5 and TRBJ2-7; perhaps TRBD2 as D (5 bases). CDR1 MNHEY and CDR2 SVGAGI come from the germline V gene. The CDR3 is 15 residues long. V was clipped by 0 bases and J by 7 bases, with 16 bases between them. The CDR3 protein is CASSYSVTGGREQYF. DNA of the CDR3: TGTGCCAGCAGTTACTCTGTTACCGGAGGAAGGGAGCAGTACTTC.

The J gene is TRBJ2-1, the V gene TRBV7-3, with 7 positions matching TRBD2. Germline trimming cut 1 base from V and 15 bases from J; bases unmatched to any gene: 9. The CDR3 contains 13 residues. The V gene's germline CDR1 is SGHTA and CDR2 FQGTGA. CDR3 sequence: CASSLNRREFRFF. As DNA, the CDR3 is TGTGCCAGCAGCTTAAACCGGCGGGAGTTCCGGTTCTTC.

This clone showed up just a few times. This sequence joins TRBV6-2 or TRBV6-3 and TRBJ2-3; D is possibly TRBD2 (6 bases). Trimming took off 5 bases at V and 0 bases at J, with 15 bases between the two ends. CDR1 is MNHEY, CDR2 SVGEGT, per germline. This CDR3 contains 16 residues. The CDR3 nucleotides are TGTGCCAGCAGTAAGGGACTCGCCGCTAGCACAGATACGCAGTATTTT. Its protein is CASSKGLAASTDTQYF.

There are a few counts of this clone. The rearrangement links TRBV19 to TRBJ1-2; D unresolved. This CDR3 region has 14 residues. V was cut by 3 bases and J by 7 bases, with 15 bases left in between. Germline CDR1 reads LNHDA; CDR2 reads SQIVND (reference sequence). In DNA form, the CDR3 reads TGTGCCAGTAGTATTGGAGGTCTCGGAGCTGGCTACACCTTC. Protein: CASSIGGLGAGYTF.

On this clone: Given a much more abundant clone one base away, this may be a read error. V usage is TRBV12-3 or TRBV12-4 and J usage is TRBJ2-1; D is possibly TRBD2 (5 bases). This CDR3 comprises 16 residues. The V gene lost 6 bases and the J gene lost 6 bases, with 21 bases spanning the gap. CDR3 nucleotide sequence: TGTGCCAGCAGCCGCCTACTAGTTAGGACCGTCAATGAGCAGTTCTTC. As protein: CASSRLLVRTVNEQFF.

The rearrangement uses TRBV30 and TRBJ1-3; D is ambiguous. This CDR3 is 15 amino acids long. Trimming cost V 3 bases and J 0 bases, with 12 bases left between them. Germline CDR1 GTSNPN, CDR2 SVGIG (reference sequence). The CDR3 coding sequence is TGTGCCTGGAGAGGTACGGTGTACTCTGGAAACACCATATATTTT. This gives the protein CAWRGTVYSGNTIYF.

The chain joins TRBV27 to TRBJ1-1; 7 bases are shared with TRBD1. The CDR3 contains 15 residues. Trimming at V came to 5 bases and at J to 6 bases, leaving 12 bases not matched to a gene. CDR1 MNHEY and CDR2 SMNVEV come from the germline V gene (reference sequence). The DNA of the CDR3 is TGTGCCAGCAGTGGATACAGGGGAGGGGCCTCTGAAGCTTTCTTT. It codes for CASSGYRGGASEAFF.

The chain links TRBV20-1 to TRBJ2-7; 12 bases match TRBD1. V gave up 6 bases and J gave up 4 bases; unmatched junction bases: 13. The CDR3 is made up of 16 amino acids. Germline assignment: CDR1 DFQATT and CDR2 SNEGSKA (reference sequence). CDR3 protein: CSATGTGGAVRYEQYF. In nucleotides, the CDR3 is TGCAGTGCCACTGGGACAGGGGGCGCGGTAAGGTACGAGCAGTACTTC.

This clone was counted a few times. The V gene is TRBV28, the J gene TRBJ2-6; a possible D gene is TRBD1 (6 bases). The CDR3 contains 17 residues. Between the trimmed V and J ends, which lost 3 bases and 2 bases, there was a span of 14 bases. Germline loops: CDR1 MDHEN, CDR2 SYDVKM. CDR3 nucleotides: TGTGCCAGCAGTTTGAATAGGGCAGGGGCTGGGGCCAACGTCCTGACTTTC. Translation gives CASSLNRAGAGANVLTF.